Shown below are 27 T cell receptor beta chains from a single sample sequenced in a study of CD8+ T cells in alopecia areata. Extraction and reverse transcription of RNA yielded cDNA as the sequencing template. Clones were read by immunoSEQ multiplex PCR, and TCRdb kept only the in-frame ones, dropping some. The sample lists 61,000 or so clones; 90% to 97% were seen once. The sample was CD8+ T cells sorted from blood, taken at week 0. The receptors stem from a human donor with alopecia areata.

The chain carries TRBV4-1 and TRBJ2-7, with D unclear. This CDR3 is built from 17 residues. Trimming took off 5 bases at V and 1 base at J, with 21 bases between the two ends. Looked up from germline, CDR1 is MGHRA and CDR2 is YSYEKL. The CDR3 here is CASSRRVSLTDSYEQYF. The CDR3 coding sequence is TGCGCCAGCAGCAGACGGGTGAGCTTAACTGATTCCTACGAGCAGTACTTC.

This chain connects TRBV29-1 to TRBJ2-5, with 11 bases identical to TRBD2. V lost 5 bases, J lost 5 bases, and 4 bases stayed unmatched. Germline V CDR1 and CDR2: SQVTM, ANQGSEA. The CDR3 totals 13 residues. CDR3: CSVLLAGGETQYF. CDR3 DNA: TGCAGCGTTCTCTTAGCGGGGGGGGAGACCCAGTACTTC.

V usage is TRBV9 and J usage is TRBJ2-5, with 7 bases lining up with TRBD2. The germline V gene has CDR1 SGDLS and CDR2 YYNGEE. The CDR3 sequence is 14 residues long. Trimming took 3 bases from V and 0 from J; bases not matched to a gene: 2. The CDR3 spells CASSDSGDQETQYF. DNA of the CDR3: TGTGCCAGCAGCGACAGCGGGGACCAAGAGACCCAGTACTTC.

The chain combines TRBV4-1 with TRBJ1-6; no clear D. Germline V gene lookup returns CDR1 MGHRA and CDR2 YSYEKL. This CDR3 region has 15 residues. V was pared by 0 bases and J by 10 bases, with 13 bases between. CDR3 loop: CASSQDGRVGSPLHF. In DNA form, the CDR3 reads TGCGCCAGCAGCCAAGATGGGAGGGTGGGGTCACCCCTCCACTTT.

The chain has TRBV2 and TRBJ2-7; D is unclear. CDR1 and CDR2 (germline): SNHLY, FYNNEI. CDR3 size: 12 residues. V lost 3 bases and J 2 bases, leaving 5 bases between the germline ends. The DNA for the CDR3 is TGTGCCAGCAGTGATAGGGCCTACGAGCAGTACTTC. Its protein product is CASSDRAYEQYF. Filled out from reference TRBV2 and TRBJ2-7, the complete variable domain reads EPEVTQTPSHQVTQMGQEVILRCVPISNHLYFYWYRQILGQKVEFLVSFYNNEISEKSEIFDDQFSVERPDGSNFTLKIRSTKLEDSAMYFCASSDRAYEQYFGPGTRLTVT.

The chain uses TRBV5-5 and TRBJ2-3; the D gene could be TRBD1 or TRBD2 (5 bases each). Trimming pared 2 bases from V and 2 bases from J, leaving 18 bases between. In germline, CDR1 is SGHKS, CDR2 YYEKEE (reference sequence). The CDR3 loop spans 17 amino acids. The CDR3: CASSLGVALGTTDTQYF. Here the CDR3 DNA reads TGTGCCAGCAGCTTAGGGGTGGCACTAGGAACCACAGATACGCAGTATTTT.

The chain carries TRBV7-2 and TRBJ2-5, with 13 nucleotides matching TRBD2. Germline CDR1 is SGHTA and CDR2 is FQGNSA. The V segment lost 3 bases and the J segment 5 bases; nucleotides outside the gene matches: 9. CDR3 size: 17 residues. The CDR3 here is CASSLAGRTSGGETQYF. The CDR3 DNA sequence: TGTGCCAGCAGCTTGGCGGGCCGGACTAGCGGGGGTGAGACCCAGTACTTC. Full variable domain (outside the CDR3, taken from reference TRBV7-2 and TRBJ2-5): GAGVSQSPSNKVTEKGKDVELRCDPISGHTALYWYRQSLGQGLEFLIYFQGNSAPDKSGLPSDRFSAERTGGSVSTLTIQRTQQEDSAVYLCASSLAGRTSGGETQYFGPGTRLLVL.

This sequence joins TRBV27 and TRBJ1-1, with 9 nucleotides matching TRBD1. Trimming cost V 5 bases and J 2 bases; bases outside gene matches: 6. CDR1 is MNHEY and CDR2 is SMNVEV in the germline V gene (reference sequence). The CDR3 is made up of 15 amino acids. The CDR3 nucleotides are TGTGCCAGCAGTCTCACAGGGGGCGTAAACACTGAAGCTTTCTTT. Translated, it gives CASSLTGGVNTEAFF.

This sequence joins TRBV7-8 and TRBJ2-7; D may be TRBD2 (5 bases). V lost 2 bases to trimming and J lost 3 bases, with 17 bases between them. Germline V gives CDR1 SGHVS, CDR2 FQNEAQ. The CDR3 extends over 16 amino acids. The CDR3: CASSLNGVGVGYEQYF. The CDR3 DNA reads TGTGCCAGCAGCTTAAATGGTGTCGGGGTGGGCTACGAGCAGTACTTC.

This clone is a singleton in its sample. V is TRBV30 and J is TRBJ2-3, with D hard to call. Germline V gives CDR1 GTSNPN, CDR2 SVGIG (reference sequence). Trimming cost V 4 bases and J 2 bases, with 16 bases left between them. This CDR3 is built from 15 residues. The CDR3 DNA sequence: TGTGCCTGGATCAAGGACGGGTCCAACACAGATACGCAGTATTTT. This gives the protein CAWIKDGSNTDTQYF.

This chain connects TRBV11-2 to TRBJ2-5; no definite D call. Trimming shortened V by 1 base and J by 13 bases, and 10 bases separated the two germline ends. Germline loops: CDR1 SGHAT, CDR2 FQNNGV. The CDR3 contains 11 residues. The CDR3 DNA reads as TGTGCCAGCAGCTTAGGTCCAGACGTGTACTTC. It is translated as CASSLGPDVYF.

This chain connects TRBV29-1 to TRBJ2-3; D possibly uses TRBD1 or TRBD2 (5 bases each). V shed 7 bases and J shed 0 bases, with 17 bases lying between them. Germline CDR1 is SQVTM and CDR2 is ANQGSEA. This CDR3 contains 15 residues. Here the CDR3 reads CSDVWDRESTDTQYF. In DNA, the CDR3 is TGCAGCGACGTATGGGACCGGGAAAGCACAGATACGCAGTATTTT.

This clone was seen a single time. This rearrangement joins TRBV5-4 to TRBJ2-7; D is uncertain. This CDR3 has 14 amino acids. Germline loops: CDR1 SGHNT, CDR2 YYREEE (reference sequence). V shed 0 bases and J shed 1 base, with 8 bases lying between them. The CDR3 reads CASSLESRSYEQYF. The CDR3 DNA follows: TGTGCCAGCAGCTTGGAGAGTCGGTCCTACGAGCAGTACTTC.

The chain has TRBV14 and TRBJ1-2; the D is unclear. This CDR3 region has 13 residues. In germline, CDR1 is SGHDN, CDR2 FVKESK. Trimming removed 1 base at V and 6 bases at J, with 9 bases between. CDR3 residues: CASSQVFWDGYTF. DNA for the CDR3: TGTGCCAGCAGCCAAGTATTTTGGGATGGCTACACCTTC.

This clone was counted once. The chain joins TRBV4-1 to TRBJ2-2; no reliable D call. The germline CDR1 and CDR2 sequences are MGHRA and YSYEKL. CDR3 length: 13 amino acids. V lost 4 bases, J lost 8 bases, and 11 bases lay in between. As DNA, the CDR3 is TGCGCCAGCAGCCCTTCTGTTTCGGGGGAGCTGTTTTTT. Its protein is CASSPSVSGELFF.

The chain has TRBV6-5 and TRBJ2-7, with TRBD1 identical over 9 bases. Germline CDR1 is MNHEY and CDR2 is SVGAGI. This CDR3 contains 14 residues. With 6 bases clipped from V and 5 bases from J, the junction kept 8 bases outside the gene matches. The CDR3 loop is CASSLTGGPNEQYF. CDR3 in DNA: TGTGCCAGCAGCTTAACAGGGGGCCCTAACGAGCAGTACTTC.

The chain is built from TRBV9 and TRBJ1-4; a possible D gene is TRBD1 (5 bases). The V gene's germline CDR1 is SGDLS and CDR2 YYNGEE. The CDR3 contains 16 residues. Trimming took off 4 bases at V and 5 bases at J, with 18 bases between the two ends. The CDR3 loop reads CASSPSAGHPNEKLFF. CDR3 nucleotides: TGTGCCAGCAGCCCTTCTGCAGGGCATCCCAATGAAAAACTGTTTTTT.

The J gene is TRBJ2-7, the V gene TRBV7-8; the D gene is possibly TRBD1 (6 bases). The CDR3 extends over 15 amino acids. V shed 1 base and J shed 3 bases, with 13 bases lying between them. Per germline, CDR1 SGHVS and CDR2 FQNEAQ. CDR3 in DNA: TGTGCCAGCAGCTTAGGTCCGGACAGAGTCTACGAGCAGTACTTC. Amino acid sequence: CASSLGPDRVYEQYF.

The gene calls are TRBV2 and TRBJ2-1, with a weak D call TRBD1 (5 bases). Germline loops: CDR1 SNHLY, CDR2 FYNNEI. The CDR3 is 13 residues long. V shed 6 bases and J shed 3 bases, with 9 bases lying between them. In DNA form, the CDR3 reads TGTGCCAGCAGGGGGCCCGGCTACAATGAGCAGTTCTTC. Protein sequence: CASRGPGYNEQFF.

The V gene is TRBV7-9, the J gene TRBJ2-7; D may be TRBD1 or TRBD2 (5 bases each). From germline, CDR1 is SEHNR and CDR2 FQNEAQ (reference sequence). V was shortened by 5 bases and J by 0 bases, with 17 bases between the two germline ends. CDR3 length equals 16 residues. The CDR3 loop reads CASSLSPGTNSYEQYF. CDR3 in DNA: TGTGCCAGCAGCCTCAGCCCCGGGACCAACTCCTACGAGCAGTACTTC.

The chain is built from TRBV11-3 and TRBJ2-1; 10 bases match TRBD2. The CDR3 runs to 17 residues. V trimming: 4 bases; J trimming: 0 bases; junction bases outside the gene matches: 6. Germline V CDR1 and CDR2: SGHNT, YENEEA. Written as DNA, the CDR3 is TGTGCCAGCAGCTCCTATAGCGGGGGGAGCTCCTACAATGAGCAGTTCTTC. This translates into CASSSYSGGSSYNEQFF. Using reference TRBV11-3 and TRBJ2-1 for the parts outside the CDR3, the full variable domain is EAGVVQSPRYKIIEKKQPVAFWCNPISGHNTLYWYLQNLGQGPELLIRYENEEAVDDSQLPKDRFSAERLKGVDSTLKIQPAELGDSAVYLCASSSYSGGSSYNEQFFGPGTRLTVL.

In nucleotides, the CDR3 is TGTGCCAGTGTGTCGGCTAGAGATAGAGTGCAGTTCTTC. Its protein product is CASVSARDRVQFF. The chain uses TRBV7-9 and TRBJ2-1; D call uncertain. CDR3 length: 13 amino acids. The germline V gene has CDR1 SEHNR and CDR2 FQNEAQ (reference sequence). V was pared by 9 bases and J by 12 bases, with 21 bases between.

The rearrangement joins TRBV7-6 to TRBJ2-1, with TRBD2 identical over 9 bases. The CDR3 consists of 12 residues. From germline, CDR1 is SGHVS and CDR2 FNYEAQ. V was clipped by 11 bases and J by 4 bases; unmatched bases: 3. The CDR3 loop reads CAAGGAYNEQFF. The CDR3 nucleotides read TGTGCCGCGGGAGGGGCGTACAATGAGCAGTTCTTC.

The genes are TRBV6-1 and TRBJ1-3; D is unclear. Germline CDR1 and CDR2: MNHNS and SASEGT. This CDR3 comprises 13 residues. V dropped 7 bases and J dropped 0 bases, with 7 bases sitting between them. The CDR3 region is CASISSSGNTIYF. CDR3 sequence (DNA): TGTGCCAGCATAAGCAGCTCTGGAAACACCATATATTTT.

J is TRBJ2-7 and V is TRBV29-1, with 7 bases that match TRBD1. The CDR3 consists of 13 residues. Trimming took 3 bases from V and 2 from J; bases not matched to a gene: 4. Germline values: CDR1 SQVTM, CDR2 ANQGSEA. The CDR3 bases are TGCAGCGTTGAGGGACAGATCCCCTACGAGCAGTACTTC. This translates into CSVEGQIPYEQYF.

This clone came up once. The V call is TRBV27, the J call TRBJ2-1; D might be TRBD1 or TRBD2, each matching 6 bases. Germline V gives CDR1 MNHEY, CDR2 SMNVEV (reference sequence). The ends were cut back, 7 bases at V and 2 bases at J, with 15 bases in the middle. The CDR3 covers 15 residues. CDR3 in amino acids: CASIARGPTYNEQFF. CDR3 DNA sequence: TGTGCCAGCATTGCTCGGGGGCCCACCTACAATGAGCAGTTCTTC.

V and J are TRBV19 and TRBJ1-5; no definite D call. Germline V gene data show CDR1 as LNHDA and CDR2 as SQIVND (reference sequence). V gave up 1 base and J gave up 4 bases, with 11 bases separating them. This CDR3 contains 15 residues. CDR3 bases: TGTGCCAGTAGTATAGGCTGGACGGGAAATCAGCCCCAGCATTTT. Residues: CASSIGWTGNQPQHF. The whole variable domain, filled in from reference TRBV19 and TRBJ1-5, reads DGGITQSPKYLFRKEGQNVTLSCEQNLNHDAMYWYRQDPGQGLRLIYYSQIVNDFQKGDIAEGYSVSREKKESFPLTVTSAQKNPTAFYLCASSIGWTGNQPQHFGDGTRLSIL.